This entry lists 2 T cell receptor beta chains sequenced from one sample in a study of T cells in Graves' hyperthyroidism and ophthalmopathy (dated by TCRdb to about 2019). The library was generated by multiplex PCR. Instrument on record: Illumina HiSeq 2000. The TCR beta CDR3 regions were amplified from the RNA transcripts. The TCR CDR3 was subjected to a first round of RT-PCR using the HTBI primer set and the Qiagen OneStep RT-PCR kit. The public reads were quality trimmed at Q25 with fastp and then assembled into clones with MiXCR by TCRdb, keeping productive beta chains. Rows with one shared CDR3 protein collapse into an entry with the most common genes and DNA. In this sample the table shows roughly 290,000 distinct CDR3 sequences, 12% to 15% of which occur a single time. The ten largest clones take up 7% to 9% of the sample. The source material was blood. These receptors all come from a woman aged 40 to 50 with Graves' hyperthyroidism.

This chain connects TRBV20-1 to TRBJ2-3, with 8 bases aligning to TRBD2. Germline V gene lookup returns CDR1 DFQATT and CDR2 SNEGSKA (reference sequence). The V and J ends lost 7 bases and 2 bases, in that order; junction bases with no gene match: 23. The CDR3 has 19 residues. As DNA, the CDR3 is TGCAGTGTAGAGGGAAGGTGGGGGCGTAGCGGGACGTCCACAGATACGCAGTATTTT. Translated: CSVEGRWGRSGTSTDTQYF.

The count of this clonotype is one. The chain has TRBV28 and TRBJ2-7, with no clear D. Trimming shortened V by 5 bases and J by 12 bases, and 20 bases separated the two germline ends. Germline V gene lookup returns CDR1 MDHEN and CDR2 SYDVKM. CDR3 length: 13 residues. This chain's CDR3 is CASSLPIVTLRYF. Written as DNA, the CDR3 is TGTGCCAGCAGTCTGCCGATTGTGACTCTGCGGTACTTC.